Presented here are 17 T cell receptor beta chains from one specimen sequenced in a study of shared clonotypes between healthy human individuals. Terminally differentiated effector memory CD45RA+ cells were excluded from the naive CD8 cells, which were CD45RO-negative and positively selected for CCR7. Profiled with immunoSEQ multiplex PCR; TCRdb holds only in-frame clones, not every one. This table holds roughly 590,000 clones, 95% to 96% found once. The sample taken for sequencing was naive CD8+ T cells sorted from blood. The receptors shown here come from a woman aged 25 to 39 in good health.

V and J are TRBV20-1 and TRBJ2-7; no definite D call. Germline CDR1 is DFQATT and CDR2 is SNEGSKA (reference sequence). Trimming shortened V by 6 bases and J by 9 bases, and 15 bases separated the two germline ends. The CDR3 runs to 11 residues. CDR3 in DNA: TGCAGTGCGACCGGACCTGGTGGGCAGTACTTC. This encodes CSATGPGGQYF.

V gene TRBV27 combines with J gene TRBJ2-5, with TRBD1 matching over 8 bases. The J call is doubtful: the DNA matches TRBJ2-7 better. The CDR3 extends over 13 amino acids. CDR1 and CDR2 (germline): MNHEY, SMNVEV (reference sequence). The CDR3 sequence: CASSLTGDYEQYF. CDR3 coding DNA: TGTGCCAGCAGTTTGACAGGGGACTACGAGCAGTACTTC.

The CDR3 protein is CASSIEWREGINEQFF. CDR3 sequence (DNA): TGTGCCAGTAGTATAGAATGGCGGGAGGGGATCAATGAGCAGTTCTTC. The chain links TRBV19 to TRBJ2-1; 9 bases map to TRBD2. The germline CDR1 and CDR2 sequences are LNHDA and SQIVND (reference sequence). This CDR3 spans 16 amino acids. V trimming: 0 bases; J trimming: 6 bases; junction bases outside the gene matches: 6.

The chain's CDR3 is CASSEAWTGVGTEAFF. For the CDR3, the DNA is TGTGCCAGCAGTGAAGCGTGGACAGGGGTCGGCACTGAAGCTTTCTTT. V gene TRBV6-1 combines with J gene TRBJ1-1; 9 positions agree with TRBD1. There are 16 residues in the CDR3. In germline, CDR1 is MNHNS, CDR2 SASEGT. Unmatched junction bases numbered 6, after V lost 0 bases and J lost 4 bases.

The chain is built from TRBV7-2 and TRBJ2-3; 10 bases fit TRBD2. CDR3 size: 18 residues. Losses at the gene ends were 1 base for V and 4 bases for J; bases not matched to a gene: 11. The germline V gene has CDR1 SGHTA and CDR2 FQGNSA. The CDR3 region has the DNA TGTGCCAGCAGCTTAGGCTGGTTTCTAGCGGGAGTTGCAGATACGCAGTATTTT. Its protein product is CASSLGWFLAGVADTQYF.

CDR3 amino acids: CASSLWALGDEQFF. The CDR3, as DNA: TGCGCCAGCAGTTTGTGGGCCCTTGGAGATGAGCAGTTCTTC. The chain employs TRBV10-2 and TRBJ2-1; no firm D call. The CDR3 loop spans 14 amino acids. V lost 5 bases, J lost 8 bases, and 16 bases lay in between. Germline CDR1 WSHSY, CDR2 SAAADI.

The J gene is TRBJ1-1, the V gene TRBV18; 7 nucleotides agree with TRBD1. The CDR3 sequence is 14 residues long. Germline CDR1 and CDR2: KGHSH and LQKENI. Trimming cost V 5 bases and J 3 bases; bases outside gene matches: 6. CDR3 DNA: TGTGCCAGCTCAAGCTACAGGGGTGACACTGAAGCTTTCTTT. It codes for CASSSYRGDTEAFF.

V and J are TRBV5-4 and TRBJ1-1, with D possibly matching TRBD1 (5 bases). In germline, CDR1 is SGHNT, CDR2 YYREEE (reference sequence). Trimming removed 0 bases at V and 5 bases at J, with 17 bases between. The CDR3 covers 16 residues. For the CDR3, the DNA is TGTGCCAGCAGCTTGGACGGCAGGGCCCATGCTACTGAAGCTTTCTTT. Residues: CASSLDGRAHATEAFF.

The chain has TRBV5-5 and TRBJ2-4; 7 bases are a match to TRBD2. CDR1 SGHKS and CDR2 YYEKEE come from the germline V gene (reference sequence). The CDR3 spans 17 residues. The V and J ends lost 4 bases and 3 bases, in that order; junction bases with no gene match: 13. CDR3 coding DNA: TGTGCCAGCAGCACATCTCGGCTAGCGGCTTACAAAAACATTCAGTACTTC. Protein: CASSTSRLAAYKNIQYF.

The chain uses TRBV27 and TRBJ2-6; no firm D call. Trimming removed 0 bases at V and 5 bases at J, with 2 bases between. CDR1 and CDR2 from the germline V gene are MNHEY and SMNVEV (reference sequence). This CDR3 has 13 residues. As DNA, the CDR3 is TGTGCCAGCAGTTTATCTCGGGCCAACGTCCTGACTTTC. Translation gives CASSLSRANVLTF.

This clone was seen more than once but under ten times. The chain uses TRBV2 and TRBJ1-1, with a weak D call TRBD1 (5 bases). The germline CDR1 and CDR2 sequences are SNHLY and FYNNEI. This CDR3 is 15 amino acids long. The V gene lost 3 bases and the J gene lost 1 base, with 12 bases spanning the gap. The CDR3 here is CASSDGSGQNTEAFF. CDR3 bases: TGTGCCAGCAGTGATGGATCAGGGCAGAACACTGAAGCTTTCTTT.

This rearrangement joins TRBV7-9 to TRBJ2-1; D may correspond to TRBD1 or TRBD2 (5 bases each). The CDR3 length is 18 residues. V was pared by 2 bases and J by 4 bases, with 21 bases between. Germline lookup yields CDR1 SEHNR and CDR2 FQNEAQ (reference sequence). The CDR3 spells CASSLPNVPYEGYNEQFF. CDR3 sequence (DNA): TGTGCCAGCAGCTTACCGAACGTCCCTTACGAGGGGTACAATGAGCAGTTCTTC. The full variable domain, rest sourced from reference TRBV7-9 and TRBJ2-1, is DTGVSQNPRHKITKRGQNVTFRCDPISEHNRLYWYRQTLGQGPEFLTYFQNEAQLEKSRLLSDRFSAERPKGSFSTLEIQRTEQGDSAMYLCASSLPNVPYEGYNEQFFGPGTRLTVL.

J is TRBJ1-5 and V is TRBV7-9; D gene uncertain. V was trimmed by 4 bases and J by 4 bases, leaving 5 bases between them. Germline lookup yields CDR1 SEHNR and CDR2 FQNEAQ (reference sequence). The CDR3 is made up of 12 amino acids. The CDR3 here is CASSSGNQPQHF. Written as DNA, the CDR3 is TGTGCCAGCAGCTCCGGGAATCAGCCCCAGCATTTT.

CDR3 sequence: CAISPRTGGPYEQYF. The CDR3, as DNA: TGTGCCATCAGCCCCAGGACAGGGGGACCTTACGAGCAGTACTTC. V gene TRBV10-3 combines with J gene TRBJ2-5, with 10 bases that match TRBD1. The J call is in doubt because the DNA end fits TRBJ2-7 better. Per the germline V gene, CDR1 is ENHRY and CDR2 is SYGVKD. The CDR3 sequence is 15 residues long.

This sequence joins TRBV9 and TRBJ1-2, with D perhaps matching TRBD1 (5 bases). This CDR3 has 13 residues. Germline CDR1 reads SGDLS; CDR2 reads YYNGEE. The V gene lost 4 bases and the J gene lost 4 bases, with 11 bases spanning the gap. The CDR3 loop is CASSPGRLYGYTF. CDR3 sequence (DNA): TGTGCCAGCAGCCCGGGACGGCTCTATGGCTACACCTTC.

J is TRBJ2-5 and V is TRBV2; the D is unclear. V was clipped by 0 bases and J by 3 bases, with 8 bases between them. In germline, CDR1 is SNHLY, CDR2 FYNNEI. The CDR3 runs 14 residues. The CDR3: CASSEALTEETQYF. CDR3 nucleotide sequence: TGTGCCAGCAGTGAAGCGCTTACAGAAGAGACCCAGTACTTC.

The chain carries TRBV19 and TRBJ1-6; D is ambiguous. Trimming removed 4 bases at V and 8 bases at J, with 12 bases between. The CDR3 totals 14 residues. CDR1 is LNHDA, CDR2 SQIVND, per germline (reference sequence). Here the CDR3 reads CASSTYSGDSPLHF. CDR3 sequence (DNA): TGTGCCAGTAGTACGTACAGCGGTGATTCACCCCTCCACTTT.